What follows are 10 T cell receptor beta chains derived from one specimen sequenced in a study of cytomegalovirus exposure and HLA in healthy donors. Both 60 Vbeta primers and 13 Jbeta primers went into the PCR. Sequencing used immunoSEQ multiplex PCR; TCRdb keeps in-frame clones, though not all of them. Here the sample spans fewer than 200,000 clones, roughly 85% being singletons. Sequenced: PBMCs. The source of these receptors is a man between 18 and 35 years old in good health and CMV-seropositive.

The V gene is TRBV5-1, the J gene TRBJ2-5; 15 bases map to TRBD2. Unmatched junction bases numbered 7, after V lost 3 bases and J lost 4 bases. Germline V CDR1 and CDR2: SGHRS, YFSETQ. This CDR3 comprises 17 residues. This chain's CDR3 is CASSSGLAGGPGETQYF. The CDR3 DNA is TGCGCCAGCAGCTCAGGACTAGCGGGGGGGCCGGGAGAGACCCAGTACTTC.

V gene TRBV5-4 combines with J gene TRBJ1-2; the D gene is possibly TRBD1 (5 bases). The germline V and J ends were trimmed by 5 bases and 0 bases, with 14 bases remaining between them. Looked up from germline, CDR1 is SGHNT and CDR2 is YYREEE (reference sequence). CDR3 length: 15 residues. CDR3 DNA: TGTGCCAGCAGGCCCTTCTCGGACACTAACTATGGCTACACCTTC. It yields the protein CASRPFSDTNYGYTF.

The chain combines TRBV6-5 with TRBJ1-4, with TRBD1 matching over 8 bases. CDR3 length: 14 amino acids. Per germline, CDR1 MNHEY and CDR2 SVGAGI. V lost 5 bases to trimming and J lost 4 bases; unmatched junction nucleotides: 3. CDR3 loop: CASSPGGGNEKLFF. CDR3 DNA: TGTGCCAGCAGTCCAGGGGGCGGTAATGAAAAACTGTTTTTT.

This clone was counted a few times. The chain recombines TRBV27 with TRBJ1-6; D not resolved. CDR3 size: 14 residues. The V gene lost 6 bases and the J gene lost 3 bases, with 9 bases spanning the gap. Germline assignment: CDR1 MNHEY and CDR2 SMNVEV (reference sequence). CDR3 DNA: TGTGCCAGCAGGATCGGGGTCTATAATTCACCCCTCCACTTT. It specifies CASRIGVYNSPLHF.

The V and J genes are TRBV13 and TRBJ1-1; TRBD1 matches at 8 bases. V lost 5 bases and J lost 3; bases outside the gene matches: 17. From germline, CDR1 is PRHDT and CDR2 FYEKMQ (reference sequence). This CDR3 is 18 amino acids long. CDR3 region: CASSPLHRGRIEDTEAFF. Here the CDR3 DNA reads TGTGCCAGCAGCCCCCTCCACAGGGGGAGAATCGAGGACACTGAAGCTTTCTTT.

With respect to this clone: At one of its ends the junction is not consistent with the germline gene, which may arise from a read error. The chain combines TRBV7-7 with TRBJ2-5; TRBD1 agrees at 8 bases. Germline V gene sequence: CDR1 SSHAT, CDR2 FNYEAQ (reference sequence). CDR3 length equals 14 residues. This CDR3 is CASSPGTGGETQYF. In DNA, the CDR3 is TGTGCTAGCAGCCCAGGGACAGGTGGAGAGACCCAGTACTTC.

The DNA of the CDR3 is TGTGCCAGTAGCCGGGACAGGGACACTGATAGCACTGAAGCTTTCTTT. This encodes CASSRDRDTDSTEAFF. The J gene is TRBJ1-1, the V gene TRBV19; TRBD1 aligns across 9 bases. V was clipped by 6 bases and J by 4 bases; unmatched bases: 12. From germline, CDR1 is LNHDA and CDR2 SQIVND (reference sequence). The CDR3 sequence is 16 residues long.

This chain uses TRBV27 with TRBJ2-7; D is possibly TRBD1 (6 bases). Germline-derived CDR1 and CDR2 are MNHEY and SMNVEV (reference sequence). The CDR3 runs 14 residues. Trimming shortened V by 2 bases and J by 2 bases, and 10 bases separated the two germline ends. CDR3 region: CASSLNRVAYEQYF. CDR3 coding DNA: TGTGCCAGCAGTTTAAACAGGGTAGCCTACGAGCAGTACTTC.

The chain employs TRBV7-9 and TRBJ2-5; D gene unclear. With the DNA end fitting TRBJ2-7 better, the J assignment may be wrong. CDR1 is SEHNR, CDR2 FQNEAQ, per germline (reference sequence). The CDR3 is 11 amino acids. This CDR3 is CASSLDYEQYF. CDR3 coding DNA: TGTGCCAGCAGCCTCGACTACGAGCAGTACTTC.

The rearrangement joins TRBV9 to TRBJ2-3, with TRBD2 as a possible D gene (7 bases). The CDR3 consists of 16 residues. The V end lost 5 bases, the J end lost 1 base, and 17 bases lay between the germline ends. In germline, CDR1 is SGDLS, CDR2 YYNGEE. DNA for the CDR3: TGTGCCAGCAGGTCGGGTGGGGGGGGCGGCACAGATACGCAGTATTTT. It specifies CASRSGGGGGTDTQYF.